Shown below are 18 T cell receptor beta chains from a single sample sequenced in a study of response to subunit inactivated influenza vaccine listed by TCRdb under 2018. Libraries came from RT-PCR. The data were produced on an Illumina HiSeq 2500. In-frame beta chains were kept once TCRdb had trimmed the public reads at Q25 with fastp and called clones with MiXCR. Here each entry gathers all rows of one CDR3 protein and keeps the most common genes and DNA. In all, the sample holds about 520,000 distinct CDR3 sequences, and about 25% of those were seen once. The top ten clonotypes cover over 1.5% of the sample. The sample here was CD4+ T cells sorted from PBMCs, taken approximately 5 days after vaccination. All receptors derive from a middle-aged man who received an inactivated influenza vaccine. Donor details come from another sample of the same person, matched by shared clones.

V gene TRBV29-1 combines with J gene TRBJ2-3; D perhaps matches TRBD2 (5 bases). Germline V gene lookup returns CDR1 SQVTM and CDR2 ANQGSEA. This CDR3 contains 12 residues. V shed 6 bases and J shed 3 bases, with 10 bases lying between them. This CDR3 reads CSVILVTDTQYF. CDR3 in DNA: TGCAGCGTGATACTAGTTACAGATACGCAGTATTTT.

Turning to this clonotype: The junction shows a germline mismatch at one end, possibly a read error. The V gene is TRBV13, the J gene TRBJ2-6; either TRBD1 or TRBD2 may fit D (5 bases each). Germline lookup yields CDR1 PRHDT and CDR2 FYEKMQ (reference sequence). This CDR3 has 18 residues. DNA for the CDR3: TGTGCCCGCAGCTTAGGTCGGACGGGGCTCTGGGGGGCCAACGTCCTGACTTTC. Protein: CARSLGRTGLWGANVLTF.

This clonotype came up a few times. V usage is TRBV7-9 and J usage is TRBJ2-2; D is ambiguous. V dropped 4 bases and J dropped 4 bases, with 13 bases sitting between them. CDR3 length: 15 residues. CDR1 SEHNR and CDR2 FQNEAQ come from the germline V gene (reference sequence). In DNA form, the CDR3 reads TGTGCCAGCAGCTATCGGACCGAGGTCACCGGGGAGCTGTTTTTT. Encoded protein: CASSYRTEVTGELFF.

Here the CDR3 reads CASSNEQGFGEQYF. The CDR3 DNA reads as TGCGCCAGCAGCAATGAACAGGGATTTGGCGAGCAGTACTTC. The chain has TRBV5-1 and TRBJ2-7; D possibly corresponds to TRBD1 (6 bases). V lost 4 bases and J lost 6, with 17 bases in between. The CDR3 length is 14 residues. Germline lookup yields CDR1 SGHRS and CDR2 YFSETQ. The whole variable domain, remainder taken from reference TRBV5-1 and TRBJ2-7, is KAGVTQTPRYLIKTRGQQVTLSCSPISGHRSVSWYQQTPGQGLQFLFEYFSETQRNKGNFPGRFSGRQFSNSRSEMNVSTLELGDSALYLCASSNEQGFGEQYFGPGTRLTVT.

This clonotype showed up just a few times. The chain employs TRBV24-1 and TRBJ2-1, with 11 bases matching TRBD1. The CDR3 totals 15 residues. Trimming cost V 4 bases and J 6 bases; bases outside gene matches: 4. Germline loops: CDR1 KGHDR, CDR2 SFDVKD. The CDR3 sequence: CATSETGTGGNEQFF. CDR3 sequence (DNA): TGTGCCACCAGTGAGACCGGGACAGGGGGCAATGAGCAGTTCTTC.

This clonotype turned up a few times. The chain uses TRBV5-1 and TRBJ2-5, with 9 bases matching TRBD2. The CDR3 totals 13 residues. Looked up from germline, CDR1 is SGHRS and CDR2 is YFSETQ. Trimming at V came to 4 bases and at J to 5 bases, leaving 3 bases not matched to a gene. CDR3 nucleotides: TGCGCCAGCAGCACCCTAGCGGGGGAGACCCAGTACTTC. Translated, it gives CASSTLAGETQYF.

This clonotype was seen at least ten times. V and J are TRBV2 and TRBJ2-7, with D perhaps TRBD2 (5 bases). The CDR3 is 12 residues long. Trimming removed 7 bases from V and 0 bases from J, with 7 bases in between. Germline V gene data show CDR1 as SNHLY and CDR2 as FYNNEI. The CDR3 is CASKADSYEQYF. CDR3 DNA: TGTGCCAGCAAAGCGGACTCCTACGAGCAGTACTTC.

This clonotype was seen more than once but under ten times. The J gene is TRBJ2-1, the V gene TRBV5-1; no clear D gene. The ends were cut back, 0 bases at V and 3 bases at J, with 13 bases in the middle. The CDR3 consists of 16 residues. Germline V CDR1 and CDR2: SGHRS, YFSETQ. CDR3 DNA: TGCGCCAGCAGCTTGGCCCAAGATCCTCGCTACAATGAGCAGTTCTTC. Protein: CASSLAQDPRYNEQFF.

This clonotype has more than one count but fewer than ten. The J gene is TRBJ2-1, the V gene TRBV28; TRBD2 aligns across 7 bases. Trimming removed 6 bases from V and 4 bases from J; junction bases left unmatched: 3. Germline values: CDR1 MDHEN, CDR2 SYDVKM. The CDR3 has 13 residues. CDR3 DNA: TGTGCCAGCAGAGGGGAGGGATACAATGAGCAGTTCTTC. Protein product: CASRGEGYNEQFF.

This clonotype came up a few times. The J gene is TRBJ2-3, the V gene TRBV7-3; either TRBD1 or TRBD2 may supply D (6 bases each). V was cut by 4 bases and J by 4 bases, with 18 bases left in between. The CDR3 spans 16 residues. Germline assignment: CDR1 SGHTA and CDR2 FQGTGA. The CDR3 nucleotides are TGTGCCAGCAGCTCATCATCCGGGGGCTACGCAGATACGCAGTATTTT. Protein product: CASSSSSGGYADTQYF. Full variable domain (outside the CDR3, taken from reference TRBV7-3 and TRBJ2-3): GAGVSQTPSNKVTEKGKYVELRCDPISGHTALYWYRQSLGQGPEFLIYFQGTGAADDSGLPNDRFFAVRPEGSVSTLKIQRTERGDSAVYLCASSSSSGGYADTQYFGPGTRLTVL.

This sequence joins TRBV12-3 or TRBV12-4 and TRBJ2-1; D remains unclear. The CDR3 is made up of 14 amino acids. Trimming took 3 bases from V and 5 from J, leaving 11 bases between them. Here the CDR3 reads CASSFGQKDNEQFF. CDR3 DNA sequence: TGTGCCAGCAGTTTTGGGCAAAAAGACAATGAGCAGTTCTTC.

This clonotype is a singleton in its sample. The chain combines TRBV6-2 or TRBV6-3 with TRBJ2-7; TRBD2 is a possible D gene (7 bases). V was trimmed by 4 bases and J by 4 bases, leaving 17 bases between them. Germline values: CDR1 MNHEY, CDR2 SVGEGT. The CDR3 consists of 15 residues. CDR3 nucleotide sequence: TGTGCCAGCAGTTCGCTTGATGAGGGGGGGTACGAGCAGTACTTC. Protein product: CASSSLDEGGYEQYF.

CDR3 sequence reads: CASGQAANQPQHF. DNA for the CDR3: TGTGCCAGCGGACAGGCGGCAAATCAGCCCCAGCATTTT. The chain has TRBV12-3 or TRBV12-4 and TRBJ1-5; the match to TRBD1 covers 7 bases. CDR3 size: 13 residues. V shed 8 bases and J 4 bases; nucleotides not matched to a gene: 5.

This clonotype was seen a few times. The V gene is TRBV6-2 or TRBV6-3, the J gene TRBJ2-1; 7 bases line up with TRBD2. This CDR3 spans 13 amino acids. Germline-derived CDR1 and CDR2 are MNHEY and SVGEGT. The trim removed 8 bases at V and 7 bases at J, leaving 8 bases unmatched. CDR3 sequence (DNA): TGTGCCAGCCTTGGCGGGAGCTGGAATGAGCAGTTCTTC. This translates into CASLGGSWNEQFF.

The table lists this clonotype with a few counts. The J gene is TRBJ1-1, the V gene TRBV4-1; D might be TRBD1 (5 bases). The CDR3 sequence is 15 residues long. The germline V and J ends were trimmed by 2 bases and 6 bases, with 16 bases remaining between them. Germline CDR1 and CDR2: MGHRA and YSYEKL. The CDR3 sequence: CASSQPGRSSPEAFF. The DNA for the CDR3 is TGCGCCAGCAGCCAACCGGGACGGAGTTCTCCTGAAGCTTTCTTT.

The CDR3 loop is CASSALSGELFF. The CDR3 nucleotides read TGTGCCAGCAGCGCGTTGTCCGGGGAGCTGTTTTTT. The chain carries TRBV7-8 and TRBJ2-2, with no clear D. In germline, CDR1 is SGHVS, CDR2 FQNEAQ. The V end was cut by 5 bases, the J end by 6 bases, with 7 bases between. This CDR3 has 12 amino acids.

This clonotype was observed a few times. The DNA is left out, because the CDR3 cannot be placed on it with certainty; the CDR3 is given as TCRdb lists it. The J gene is TRBJ2-1, the V gene TRBV7-5; TRBD1 was called by the table and not checked on the DNA. TRBV7-5 is recorded as a pseudogene. The CDR3 length is 16 residues, termini included. CDR3 in amino acids: CISVPPGDRGFSEQFF.

The genes are TRBV20-1 and TRBJ2-1; the D gene is possibly TRBD2 (5 bases). Per the germline V gene, CDR1 is DFQATT and CDR2 is SNEGSKA (reference sequence). The V gene lost 0 bases and the J gene lost 5 bases, with 14 bases spanning the gap. The length of the CDR3 is 15 residues. The DNA of the CDR3 is TGCAGTGCTAGAGATCCTGCTAGCACCAACAATGAGCAGTTCTTC. Protein: CSARDPASTNNEQFF.